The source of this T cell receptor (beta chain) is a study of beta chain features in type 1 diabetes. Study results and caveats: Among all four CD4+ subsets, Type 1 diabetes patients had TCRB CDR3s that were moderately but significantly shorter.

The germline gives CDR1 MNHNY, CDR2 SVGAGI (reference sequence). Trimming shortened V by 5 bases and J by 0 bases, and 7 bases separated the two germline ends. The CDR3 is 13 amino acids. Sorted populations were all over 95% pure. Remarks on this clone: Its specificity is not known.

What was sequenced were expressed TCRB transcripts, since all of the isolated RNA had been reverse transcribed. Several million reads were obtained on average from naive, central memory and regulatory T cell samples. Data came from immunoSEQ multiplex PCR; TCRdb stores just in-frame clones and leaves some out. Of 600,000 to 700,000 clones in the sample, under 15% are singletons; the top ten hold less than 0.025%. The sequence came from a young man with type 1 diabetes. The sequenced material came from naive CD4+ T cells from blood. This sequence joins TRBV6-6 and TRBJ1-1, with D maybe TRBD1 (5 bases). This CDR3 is CASSQQVNTEAFF. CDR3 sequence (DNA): TGTGCCAGCAGTCAACAGGTGAACACTGAAGCTTTCTTT.